This TCR beta chain came from a study of radiotherapy plus CTLA-4 blockade in lung cancer. Study at large: There were objective responses in 15% to 20% of patients, and 30% to 35% had disease control.

Findings of the study overall: Radiotherapy was combined with ipilimumab, and tumor-derived TCR clones then expanded in blood.

This clone turned up a few times. Its antigen remains unidentified. Generated by immunoSEQ multiplex PCR, the TCRdb table keeps only in-frame clones and is missing some. The sample has around 3,000 clones, 84% seen once. CTLA-4 blockade with ipilimumab, together with focal radiation, was given to patients with chemo-refractory metastatic non-small-cell lung cancer. CDR1 and CDR2 (germline): MNHEY, SVGAGI. The V and J ends lost 4 bases and 3 bases respectively, with 18 bases between them. This CDR3 has 16 residues. The material was tumor tissue, obtained from a patient treated with radiotherapy plus ipilimumab. The clonotype originates from a human donor with non-small cell lung cancer that progressed on radiotherapy plus ipilimumab. The chain recombines TRBV6-5 with TRBJ1-1; possible D gene TRBD1, 5 bases. The CDR3 DNA sequence: TGTGCCAGCAGTTTACGGCTGCGGGGCCTGTACACTGAAGCTTTCTTT. Translating gives CASSLRLRGLYTEAFF.